Included here is one T cell receptor (beta chain) sequence, with context. What it binds is unknown. This record belongs to a study of PD-1 blockade in classical Hodgkin lymphoma. Study-level information: Nivolumab dosing for patients was 3 mg/kg, administered intravenously every 2 weeks. Study-wide results and limits: Nivolumab starters within 1 year of ASCT were excluded.

Clones were sequenced by immunoSEQ multiplex PCR, and TCRdb holds only the in-frame ones, with some missing. This sample has 35,000 or so clones, with 76% found just once. Trimming pared 3 bases from V and 4 bases from J, leaving 6 bases between. Looked up from germline, CDR1 is SGHAT and CDR2 is FQNNGV. CDR3 size: 12 residues. All the patients suffered relapse after autologous stem cell transplantation, and brentuximab vedotin exposure differed. The material sequenced was peripheral blood mononuclear cells (PBMCs), taken before the second cycle of nivolumab. The chain carries TRBV11-2 and TRBJ2-5; perhaps D is TRBD1 or TRBD2 (5 bases each). This receptor was obtained from a human donor with classical Hodgkin lymphoma. The CDR3 nucleotides are TGTGCCAGCAGCTTCGGGGCAGAGACCCAGTACTTC. This sequence encodes CASSFGAETQYF.